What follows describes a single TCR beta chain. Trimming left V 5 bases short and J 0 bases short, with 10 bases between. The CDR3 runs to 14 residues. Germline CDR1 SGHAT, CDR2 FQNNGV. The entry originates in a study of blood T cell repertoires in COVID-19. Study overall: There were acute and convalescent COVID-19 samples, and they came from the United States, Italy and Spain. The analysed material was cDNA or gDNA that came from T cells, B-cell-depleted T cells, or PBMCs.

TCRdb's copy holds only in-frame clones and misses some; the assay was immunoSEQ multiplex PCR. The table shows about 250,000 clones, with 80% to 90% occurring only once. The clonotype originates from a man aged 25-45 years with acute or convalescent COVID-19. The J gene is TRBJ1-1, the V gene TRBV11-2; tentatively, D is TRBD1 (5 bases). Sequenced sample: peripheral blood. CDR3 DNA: TGTGCCAGCAGCCTAGGGGCGCTGAACACTGAAGCTTTCTTT. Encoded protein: CASSLGALNTEAFF.